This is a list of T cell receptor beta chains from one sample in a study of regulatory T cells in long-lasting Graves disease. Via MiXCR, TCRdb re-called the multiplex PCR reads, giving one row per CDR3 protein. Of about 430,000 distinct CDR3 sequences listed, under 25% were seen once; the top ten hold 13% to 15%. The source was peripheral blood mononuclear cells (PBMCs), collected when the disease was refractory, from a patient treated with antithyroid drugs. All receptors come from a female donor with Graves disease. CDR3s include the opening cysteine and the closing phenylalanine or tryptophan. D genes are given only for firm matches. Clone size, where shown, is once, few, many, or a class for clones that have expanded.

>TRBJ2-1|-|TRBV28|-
TGTGCCAGCAGTTTACCGGCGAGGCTTACTACTTCCAATGAGCAGTTCTTC
CASSLPARLTTSNEQFF
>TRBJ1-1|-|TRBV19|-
TGTGCCAGTAGTATTCGATTTAAGATGAACACTGAAGCTTTCTTT
CASSIRFKMNTEAFF
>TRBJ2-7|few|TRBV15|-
TGTGCCACCAGCTTGGCTGGGTTCAGCTCCTACGAGCAGTACTTC
CATSLAGFSSYEQYF
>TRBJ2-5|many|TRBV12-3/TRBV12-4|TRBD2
TGTGCCAGCAGTTTGGGAGCGGGAGTAGGAGAGACCCAGTACTTC
CASSLGAGVGETQYF
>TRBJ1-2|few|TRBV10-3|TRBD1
TGTGCCATCCATGCAGACGGACAGGGAAGGAATGGCTACACCTTC
CAIHADGQGRNGYTF
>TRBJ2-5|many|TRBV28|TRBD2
TGTGCCAGCAGTCTAATACCGAGCGGGAGGAGGGGGGAGACCCAGTACTTC
CASSLIPSGRRGETQYF
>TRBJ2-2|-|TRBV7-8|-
TGTGCCAGCAGCCAAGGGACAGGGTTAGCGGGAGCGGGAACCGGGGAGCTGTTTTTT
CASSQGTGLAGAGTGELFF
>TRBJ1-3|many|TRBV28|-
TGTGCCAGCAGTCCAGGCCCTTCCATCTCTGGAAACACCATATATTTT
CASSPGPSISGNTIYF
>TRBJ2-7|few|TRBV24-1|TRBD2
TGTGCCACCAGTGATCCGGGGACTAGCGGGAGCTACGAGCAGTACTTC
CATSDPGTSGSYEQYF
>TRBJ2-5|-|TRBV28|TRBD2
TGTGCCAGCCCACCGACTAGCGGGGCGTACCAAGAGACCCAGTACTTC
CASPPTSGAYQETQYF
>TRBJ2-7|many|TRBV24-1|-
TGTGCCACCAGTGATTTGAGGTCTCGGGACACCGAGGGCTACGAGCAGTACTTC
CATSDLRSRDTEGYEQYF
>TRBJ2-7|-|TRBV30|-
TGTGCCTGGAGTGTGGCGGTCTCCTACGAGCAGTACTTC
CAWSVAVSYEQYF
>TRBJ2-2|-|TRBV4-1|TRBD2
TGCGCCAGCAGCCAGATCCCGGGACTAGCGGGAAGGGCCGGGGAGCTGTTTTTT
CASSQIPGLAGRAGELFF
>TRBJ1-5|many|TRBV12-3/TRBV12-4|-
TGTGCCAGCAGCCCAGGACGGGCCAATCAGCCCCAGCATTTT
CASSPGRANQPQHF
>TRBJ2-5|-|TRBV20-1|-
TGCAGTGCAACCAAGGAGGGGCGCCGGGGGACCCAGTACTTC
CSATKEGRRGTQYF
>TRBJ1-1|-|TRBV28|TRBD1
TGTGCCAGCAGTCCCGGGACAGGGGGCATCCTGATGAACACTGAAGCTTTCTTT
CASSPGTGGILMNTEAFF
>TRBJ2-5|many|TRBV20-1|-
TGCAGTTGCAACCAAGCCAGAGAGACCCAGTACTTC
CSCNQARETQYF
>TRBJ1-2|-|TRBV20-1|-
TGCAGTGCTAAACAGGGTCAGAACTATGGCTACACCTTC
CSAKQGQNYGYTF
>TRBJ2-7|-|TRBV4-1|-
TGCGCCAGCAGCTTCGAGGACAGAATCTACGAGCAGTACTTC
CASSFEDRIYEQYF
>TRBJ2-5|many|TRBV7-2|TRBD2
TGTGCCAGCAGCTTGGGAGGGGAAGAGACCCAGTACTTC
CASSLGGEETQYF
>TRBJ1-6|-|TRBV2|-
TGTGCCAGCAGCCTACTCACGACAGGTTGGACGAATTCACCCCTCCACTTT
CASSLLTTGWTNSPLHF
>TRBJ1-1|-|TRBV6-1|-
TGTGCCAGCATCCATCCCCGGGGTAAGGACACTGAAGCTTTCTTT
CASIHPRGKDTEAFF
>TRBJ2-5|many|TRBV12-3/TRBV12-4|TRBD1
TGTGCCAGCGGTCGGGACAGTGTTGAGACCCAGTACTTC
CASGRDSVETQYF
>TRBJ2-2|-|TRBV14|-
TGTGCCAGCAGCCAAGGCGGGCAGGACACCGGGGAGCTGTTTTTT
CASSQGGQDTGELFF
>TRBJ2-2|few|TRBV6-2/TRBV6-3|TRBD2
TGTGCCAGCAGTTACTCTTTGGCGGGAGGGATACCCGGGGAGCTGTTTTTT
CASSYSLAGGIPGELFF
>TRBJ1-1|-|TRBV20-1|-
TGCAGTGCTAGTATCTCTATGAACACTGAAGCTTTCTTT
CSASISMNTEAFF
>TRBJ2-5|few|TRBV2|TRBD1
TGTGCCAGCAGAAGAGGGACAGGGGTACGGGAGACCCAGTACTTC
CASRRGTGVRETQYF
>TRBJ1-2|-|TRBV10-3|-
TGTGCCATCAGTGACAGACGGGATTGGGGTACGGCGGATTTC
CAISDRRDWGTADF
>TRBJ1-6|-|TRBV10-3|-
TGTGCCATCTCCCAGGGGAACCAAAATTCACCCCTCCACTTT
CAISQGNQNSPLHF
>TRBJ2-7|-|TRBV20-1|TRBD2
TGCAGTGCAGCCAATATGGGGCTAGCGGGAGGCCACGAGCAGTACTTC
CSAANMGLAGGHEQYF
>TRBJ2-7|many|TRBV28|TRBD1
TGTGCCAGCAGTCCCCGGACAGGGAACTCCGAGCAGTACTTC
CASSPRTGNSEQYF
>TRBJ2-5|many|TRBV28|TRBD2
TGTGCCAGCAGTTTCTACACCGCGACTAGCGGGAGACAAGAGACCCAGTACTTC
CASSFYTATSGRQETQYF
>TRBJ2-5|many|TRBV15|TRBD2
TGTGCCACCAGCTGGGGGTGGACTAGCGCTCCAGAGGGAGAGACCCAGTACTTC
CATSWGWTSAPEGETQYF
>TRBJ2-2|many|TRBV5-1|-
TGCGCCAGCAGCAGCGCGAACACCGGGGAGCTGTTTTTT
CASSSANTGELFF
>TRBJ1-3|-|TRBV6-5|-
TGTGCCAGCAGTTACACCCACCCGGGCTCGAGCTCTGGAAACACCATATATTTT
CASSYTHPGSSSGNTIYF
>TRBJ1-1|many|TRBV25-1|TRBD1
TGTGCCAGCACCCGTACAGGGGTGATGACTTTCTTT
CASTRTGVMTFF
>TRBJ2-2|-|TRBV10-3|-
TGTGCCATCAGTGAGTCCCCAGCGACCGGGGAGCTGTTTTTT
CAISESPATGELFF
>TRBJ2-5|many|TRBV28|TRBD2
TGTGCCAGCAGTTCTAGCGGTCTGGGGGTAGAGACCCAGTACTTC
CASSSSGLGVETQYF
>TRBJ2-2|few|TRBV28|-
TGTGCCAGCAGTCAGATAGAGACAGGGGAGGGGACCGGGGAGCTGTTTTTT
CASSQIETGEGTGELFF
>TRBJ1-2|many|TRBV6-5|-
TGTGCCAGCAGTTCCTACACGGAGTCAAACTATGGCTACACCTTC
CASSSYTESNYGYTF
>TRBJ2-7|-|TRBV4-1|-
TGCGCCAGCAGCCAGACAACAGGGATGTGGCCCTACGAGCAGTACTTC
CASSQTTGMWPYEQYF
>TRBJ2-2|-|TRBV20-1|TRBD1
TGCAGTGCAACCGGACAGGTCGACACCGGGGAGCTGTTTTTT
CSATGQVDTGELFF
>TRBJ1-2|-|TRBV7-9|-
TGTGCCAGCAGCCTTATAGGAAAAACACTAAACTATGGCTACACCTTC
CASSLIGKTLNYGYTF
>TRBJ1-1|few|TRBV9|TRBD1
TGTGCCACCCCGAGCGGGACAGGGGGAAGTAGGGCTGAAGCTTTCTTT
CATPSGTGGSRAEAFF
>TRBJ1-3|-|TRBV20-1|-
TGCAGTGCCTACTCACAGGAACGAAACACCATATATTTT
CSAYSQERNTIYF
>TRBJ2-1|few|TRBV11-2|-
TGTGCCAGCAGCCCCCGAGACAATGAGCAGTTCTTC
CASSPRDNEQFF
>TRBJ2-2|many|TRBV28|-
TGTGCCAGCAGTTTGGCTACGTTTAACACCGGGGAGCTGTTTTTT
CASSLATFNTGELFF
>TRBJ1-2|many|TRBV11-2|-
TGTGCCAGCAGCAGGGACATGGGGCCCCTTGGCTACACCTTC
CASSRDMGPLGYTF
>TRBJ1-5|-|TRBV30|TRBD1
TGTGCCTGGAGTCCCGGACAGGCGATCAATCAGCCCCAGCATTTT
CAWSPGQAINQPQHF
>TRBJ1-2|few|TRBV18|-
TGTGCCAGCTCACCAGGCGAGAAAAGCTATGGCTACACCTTC
CASSPGEKSYGYTF
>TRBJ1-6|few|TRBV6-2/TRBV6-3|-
TGTGCCAGCAGTGACTCAGTAACTTATAATTCACCCCTCCACTTT
CASSDSVTYNSPLHF
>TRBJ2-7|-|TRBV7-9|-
TGTGCCAGCAGCTTAGTAGGGGACAACTACGAGCAGTACTTC
CASSLVGDNYEQYF
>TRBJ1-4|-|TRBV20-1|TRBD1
TGCAGTGCTAAACAGGGGGCGGAGGAAAAACTGTTTTTT
CSAKQGAEEKLFF